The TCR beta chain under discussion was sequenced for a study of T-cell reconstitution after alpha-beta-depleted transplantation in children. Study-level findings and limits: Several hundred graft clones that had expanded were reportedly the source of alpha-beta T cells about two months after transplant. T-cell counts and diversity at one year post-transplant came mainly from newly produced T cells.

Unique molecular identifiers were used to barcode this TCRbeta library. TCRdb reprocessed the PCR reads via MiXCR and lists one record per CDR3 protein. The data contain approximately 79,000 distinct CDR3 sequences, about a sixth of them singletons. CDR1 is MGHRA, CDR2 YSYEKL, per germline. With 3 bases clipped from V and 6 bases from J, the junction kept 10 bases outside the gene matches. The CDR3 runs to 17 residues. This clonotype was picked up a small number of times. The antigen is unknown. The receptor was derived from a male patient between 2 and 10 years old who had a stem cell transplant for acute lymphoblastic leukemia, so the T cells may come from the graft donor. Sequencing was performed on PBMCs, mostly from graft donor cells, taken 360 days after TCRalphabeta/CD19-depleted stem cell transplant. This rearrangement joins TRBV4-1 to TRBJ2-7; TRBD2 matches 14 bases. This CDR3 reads CASSHRTSGRRLGEQYF. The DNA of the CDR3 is TGCGCCAGCAGCCACCGGACTAGCGGGAGGAGGTTGGGCGAGCAGTACTTC.